The source of this TCR beta chain is a study of shared clonotypes between healthy human individuals. The CDR3 has 11 amino acids. V was shortened by 6 bases and J by 7 bases, with 13 bases between the two germline ends. The germline V gene encodes CDR1 DFQATT and CDR2 SNEGSKA (reference sequence). Whole-study findings and limits: Non-shared clonotypes showed lower generation probabilities than clonotypes common to all four donors.

Here immunoSEQ multiplex PCR was the method, and the copy in TCRdb shows in-frame clones only, minus some. The sample shows 2 million to 2.5 million clones, around 95% of them seen only once. Note on this clone: Antigen: not known.

Input material: naive CD4+ T cells sorted from blood. Specified subset: CD45RA+ positively selected. The V and J genes are TRBV20-1 and TRBJ2-7, with D uncertain. The source of this sequence is a man between 18 and 35 years old in good health. This CDR3 reads CSATEAKEQYF. Here the CDR3 DNA reads TGCAGTGCCACCGAGGCGAAAGAGCAGTACTTC.